A selection of T cell receptor beta chains follows, all from one sample in a study of blood T cell repertoires in COVID-19. The protocol was immunoSEQ multiplex PCR, while the TCRdb copy is restricted to in-frame clones and leaves out a portion. This sample yields around 250,000 clones, of which roughly 88% are seen a single time; approximately 3.4% belongs to the top ten. Sequenced material: PBMCs or T cells enriched from blood (not recorded which). These receptor sequences come from a middle-aged woman who had been exposed to COVID-19. Both conserved end residues are trimmed from each CDR3.

TRBJ1-5,12,TRBV11-2,ASSLDRASQPQH
TRBJ1-2,15,TRBV4-2,ASSQDVRDRNNYGYT
TRBJ1-4,12,TRBV4-2,ASSSSEMEEKLF
TRBJ1-6,13,TRBV6-5,ASSPAVANNSPLH
TRBJ1-2,12,TRBV5-4,ASSLLLSNYGYT
TRBJ1-1,13,TRBV28,ASSLSGGLNTEAF
TRBJ2-3,16,TRBV4-2,ASSPHKTSGDSTDTQY
TRBJ1-5,10,TRBV28,ASSLAGRPQH
TRBJ2-1,14,TRBV27,ASSSPTSDFGYEQF
TRBJ2-7,11,TRBV6-5,ASSYGAGTEQY
TRBJ2-2,14,TRBV7-9,ASSPTRQSYTGELF
TRBJ1-1,14,TRBV7-3,ASSSVTGTGVNEAF
TRBJ1-5,12,TRBV7-9,ASSLAQYNQPQH
TRBJ2-5,12,TRBV7-3,ASSLGRGGETQY
TRBJ2-3,16,TRBV4-3,ASSQVTSGGPSTDTQY
TRBJ1-5,12,TRBV9,ASTGRRGGRPQH
TRBJ1-2,11,TRBV7-9,ASSVQGPYGYT
TRBJ1-1,14,TRBV6-2/TRBV6-3,ASSSRTGGANTEAF
TRBJ2-5,16,TRBV7-3,ASSLKGRLLAGWETQY
TRBJ2-1,14,TRBV7-8,ASSLESGGPLDEQF
TRBJ2-2,15,TRBV5-6,ASSLGLAGGGSGELF
TRBJ1-1,11,TRBV18,ASSPGGDTEAF
TRBJ2-1,13,TRBV5-1,ASSPYRVSYNEQF
TRBJ2-1,13,TRBV11-2,ASRPLAGVGNEQF
TRBJ2-7,11,TRBV28,ASSLGLPYEQY
TRBJ2-1,12,TRBV30,AWGRWGVYNEQF
TRBJ1-5,14,TRBV28,ASSPGGSGFNQPQH
TRBJ2-7,11,TRBV6-5,ASRYSGGYEQY
TRBJ2-6,17,TRBV7-2,ASSSQGGGMGAGANVLT
TRBJ2-1,13,TRBV7-9,ASSLVIEYLNEQF
TRBJ2-3,13,TRBV10-3,AISDAGQGTDTQY